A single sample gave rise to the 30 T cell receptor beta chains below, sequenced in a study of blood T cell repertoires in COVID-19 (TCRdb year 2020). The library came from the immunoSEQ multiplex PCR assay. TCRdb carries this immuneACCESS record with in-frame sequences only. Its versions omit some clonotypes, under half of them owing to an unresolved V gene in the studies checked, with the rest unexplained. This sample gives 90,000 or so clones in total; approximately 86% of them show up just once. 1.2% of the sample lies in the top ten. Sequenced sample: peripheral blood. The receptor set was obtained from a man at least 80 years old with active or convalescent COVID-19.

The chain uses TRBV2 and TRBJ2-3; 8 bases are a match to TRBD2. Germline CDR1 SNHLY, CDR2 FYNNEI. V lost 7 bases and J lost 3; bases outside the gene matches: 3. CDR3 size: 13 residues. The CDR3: CASTSGRTDTQYF. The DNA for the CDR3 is TGTGCCAGCACTAGCGGGCGAACAGATACGCAGTATTTT.

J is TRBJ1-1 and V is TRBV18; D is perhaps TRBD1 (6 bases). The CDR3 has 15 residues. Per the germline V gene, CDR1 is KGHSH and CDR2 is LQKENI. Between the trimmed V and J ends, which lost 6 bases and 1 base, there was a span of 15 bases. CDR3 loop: CASSPNRVGNTEAFF. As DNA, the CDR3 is TGTGCCAGCTCTCCAAACAGGGTTGGGAACACTGAAGCTTTCTTT.

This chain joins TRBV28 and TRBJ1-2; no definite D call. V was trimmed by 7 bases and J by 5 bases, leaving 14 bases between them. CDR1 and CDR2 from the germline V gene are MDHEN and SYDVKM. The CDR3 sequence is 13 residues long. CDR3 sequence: CASTSRGYYGYTF. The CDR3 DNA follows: TGTGCCAGCACTTCCCGAGGTTATTATGGCTACACCTTC.

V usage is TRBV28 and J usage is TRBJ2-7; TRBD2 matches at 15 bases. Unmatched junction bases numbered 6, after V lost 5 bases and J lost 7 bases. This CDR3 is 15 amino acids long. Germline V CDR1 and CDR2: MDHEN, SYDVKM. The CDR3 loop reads CASSGLAGGPKEQYF. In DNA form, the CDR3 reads TGTGCCAGCAGTGGACTAGCGGGAGGGCCGAAAGAGCAGTACTTC.

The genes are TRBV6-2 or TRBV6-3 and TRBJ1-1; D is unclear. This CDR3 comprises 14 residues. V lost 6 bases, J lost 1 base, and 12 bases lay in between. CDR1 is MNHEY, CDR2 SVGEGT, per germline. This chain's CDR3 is CASSLTAKNTEAFF. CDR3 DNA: TGTGCCAGCAGCTTAACAGCTAAGAACACTGAAGCTTTCTTT.

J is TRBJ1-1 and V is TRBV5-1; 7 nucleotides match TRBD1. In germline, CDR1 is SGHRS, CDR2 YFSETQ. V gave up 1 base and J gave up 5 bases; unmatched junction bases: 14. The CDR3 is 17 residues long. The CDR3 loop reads CASSLTPTRATGTEAFF. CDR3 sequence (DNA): TGCGCCAGCAGCTTGACCCCGACTAGGGCGACAGGGACTGAAGCTTTCTTT.

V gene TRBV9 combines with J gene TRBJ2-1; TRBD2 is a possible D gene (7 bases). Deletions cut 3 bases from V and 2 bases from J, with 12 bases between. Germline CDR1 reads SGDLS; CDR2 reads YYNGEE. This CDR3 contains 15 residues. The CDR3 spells CASSEFGGPYNEQFF. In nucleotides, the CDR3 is TGTGCCAGCAGCGAATTCGGGGGGCCCTACAATGAGCAGTTCTTC.

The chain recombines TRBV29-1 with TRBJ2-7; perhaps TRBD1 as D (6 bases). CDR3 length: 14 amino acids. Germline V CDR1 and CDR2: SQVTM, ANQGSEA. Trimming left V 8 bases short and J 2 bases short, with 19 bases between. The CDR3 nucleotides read TGCAGCACCCGGGCGGATACAGGGACCTACGAGCAGTACTTC. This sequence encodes CSTRADTGTYEQYF.

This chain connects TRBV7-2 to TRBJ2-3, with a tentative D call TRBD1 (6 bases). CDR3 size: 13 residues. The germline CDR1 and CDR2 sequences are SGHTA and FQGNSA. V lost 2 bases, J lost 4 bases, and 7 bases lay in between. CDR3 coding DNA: TGTGCCAGCAGCTTATCAGGGGCAGATACGCAGTATTTT. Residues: CASSLSGADTQYF. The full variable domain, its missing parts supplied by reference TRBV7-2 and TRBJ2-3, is GAGVSQSPSNKVTEKGKDVELRCDPISGHTALYWYRQSLGQGLEFLIYFQGNSAPDKSGLPSDRFSAERTGGSVSTLTIQRTQQEDSAVYLCASSLSGADTQYFGPGTRLTVL.

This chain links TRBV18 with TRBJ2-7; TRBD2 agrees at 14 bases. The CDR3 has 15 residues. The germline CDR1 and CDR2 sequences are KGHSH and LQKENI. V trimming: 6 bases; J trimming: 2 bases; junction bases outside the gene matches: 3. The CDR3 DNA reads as TGTGCCAGCTCGTGGGGACTAGCGGGAGCCTACGAGCAGTACTTC. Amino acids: CASSWGLAGAYEQYF. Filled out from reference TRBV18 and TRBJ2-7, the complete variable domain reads NAGVMQNPRHLVRRRGQEARLRCSPMKGHSHVYWYRQLPEEGLKFMVYLQKENIIDESGMPKERFSAEFPKEGPSILRIQQVVRGDSAAYFCASSWGLAGAYEQYFGPGTRLTVT.

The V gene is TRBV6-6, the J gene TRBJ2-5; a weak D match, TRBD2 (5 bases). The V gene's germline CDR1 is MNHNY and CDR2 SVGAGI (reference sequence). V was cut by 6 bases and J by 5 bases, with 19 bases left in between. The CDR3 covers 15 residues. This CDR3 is CASREGSGFMETQYF. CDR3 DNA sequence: TGTGCCAGCAGAGAAGGCTCGGGATTTATGGAGACCCAGTACTTC.

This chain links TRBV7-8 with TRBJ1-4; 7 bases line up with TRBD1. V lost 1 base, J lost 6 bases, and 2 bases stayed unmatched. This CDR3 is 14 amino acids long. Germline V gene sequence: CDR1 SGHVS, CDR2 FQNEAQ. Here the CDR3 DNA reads TGTGCCAGCAGCTTAGGAGGGGGCCATGAAAAACTGTTTTTT. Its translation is CASSLGGGHEKLFF. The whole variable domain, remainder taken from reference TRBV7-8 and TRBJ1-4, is GAGVSQSPRYKVAKRGQDVALRCDPISGHVSLFWYQQALGQGPEFLTYFQNEAQLDKSGLPSDRFFAERPEGSVSTLKIQRTQQEDSAVYLCASSLGGGHEKLFFGSGTQLSVL.

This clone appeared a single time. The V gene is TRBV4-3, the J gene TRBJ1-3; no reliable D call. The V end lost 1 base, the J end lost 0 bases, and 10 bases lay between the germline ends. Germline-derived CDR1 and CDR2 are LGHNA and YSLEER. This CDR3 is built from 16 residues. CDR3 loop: CASSQAPDISGNTIYF. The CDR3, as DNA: TGCGCCAGCAGCCAAGCTCCCGACATCTCTGGAAACACCATATATTTT.

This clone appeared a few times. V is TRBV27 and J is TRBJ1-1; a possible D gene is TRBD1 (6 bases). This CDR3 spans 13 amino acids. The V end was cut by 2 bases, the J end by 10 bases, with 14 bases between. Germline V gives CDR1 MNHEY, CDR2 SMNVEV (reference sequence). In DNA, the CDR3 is TGTGCCAGCAGTTTAGCGGGGGGGCTCGGAGCTTTCTTT. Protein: CASSLAGGLGAFF.

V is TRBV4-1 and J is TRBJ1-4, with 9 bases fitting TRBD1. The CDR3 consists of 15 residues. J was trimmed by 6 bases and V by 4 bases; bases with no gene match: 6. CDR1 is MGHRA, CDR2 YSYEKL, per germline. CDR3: CASSPLGTGYEKLFF. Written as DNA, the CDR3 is TGCGCCAGCAGCCCGCTCGGGACAGGGTATGAAAAACTGTTTTTT.

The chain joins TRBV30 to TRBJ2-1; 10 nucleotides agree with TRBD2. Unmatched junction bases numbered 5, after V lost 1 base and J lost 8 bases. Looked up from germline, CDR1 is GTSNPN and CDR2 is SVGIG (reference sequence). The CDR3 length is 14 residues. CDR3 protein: CAWSAAGGHHEQFF. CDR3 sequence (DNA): TGTGCCTGGAGTGCAGCGGGAGGGCACCATGAGCAGTTCTTC.

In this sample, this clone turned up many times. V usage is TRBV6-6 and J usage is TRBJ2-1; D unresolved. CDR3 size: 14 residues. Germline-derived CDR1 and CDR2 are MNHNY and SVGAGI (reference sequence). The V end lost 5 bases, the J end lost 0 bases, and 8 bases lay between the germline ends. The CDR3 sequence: CASSPPSSYNEQFF. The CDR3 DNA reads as TGTGCCAGCAGTCCTCCGAGCTCCTACAATGAGCAGTTCTTC.

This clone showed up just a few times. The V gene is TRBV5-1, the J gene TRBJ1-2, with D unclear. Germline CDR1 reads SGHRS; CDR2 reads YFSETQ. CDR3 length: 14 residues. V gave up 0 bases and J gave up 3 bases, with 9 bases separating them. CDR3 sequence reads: CASSLEAAYYGYTF. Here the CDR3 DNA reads TGCGCCAGCAGCTTGGAAGCAGCGTACTATGGCTACACCTTC.

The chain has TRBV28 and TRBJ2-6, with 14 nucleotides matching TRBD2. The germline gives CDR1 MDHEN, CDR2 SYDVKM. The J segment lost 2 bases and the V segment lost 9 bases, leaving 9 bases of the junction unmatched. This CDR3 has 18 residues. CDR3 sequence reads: CARQGTSGSLAGANVLTF. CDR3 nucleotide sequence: TGTGCCAGACAGGGGACTAGCGGGAGTCTTGCTGGGGCCAACGTCCTGACTTTC.

CDR3 loop: CASSPGLAGTSTDTQYF. The CDR3 DNA follows: TGCGCCAGCAGCCCGGGACTAGCGGGAACTAGCACAGATACGCAGTATTTT. V and J are TRBV10-2 and TRBJ2-3; 13 bases fit TRBD2. Germline V gives CDR1 WSHSY, CDR2 SAAADI. V lost 6 bases, J lost 0 bases, and 6 bases stayed unmatched. The CDR3 consists of 17 residues.

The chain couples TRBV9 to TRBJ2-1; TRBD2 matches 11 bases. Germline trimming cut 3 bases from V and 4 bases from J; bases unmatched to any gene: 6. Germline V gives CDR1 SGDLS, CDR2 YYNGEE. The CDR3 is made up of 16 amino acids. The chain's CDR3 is CASSATSGSLYNEQFF. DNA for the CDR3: TGTGCCAGCAGCGCCACTAGCGGGAGCCTGTACAATGAGCAGTTCTTC.

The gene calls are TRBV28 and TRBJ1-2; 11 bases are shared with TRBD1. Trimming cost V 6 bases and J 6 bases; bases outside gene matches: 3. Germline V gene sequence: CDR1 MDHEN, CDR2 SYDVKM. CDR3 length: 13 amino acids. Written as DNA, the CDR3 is TGTGCCAGCAGCCCGGACAGGGGGCATGGCTACACCTTC. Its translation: CASSPDRGHGYTF.

The CDR3 bases are TGCGCCAGCAGCTTGGTTACACCGAACACCGGGGAGCTGTTTTTT. As protein: CASSLVTPNTGELFF. The rearrangement links TRBV5-1 to TRBJ2-2; D gene unclear. The V end was cut by 0 bases, the J end by 0 bases, with 6 bases between. Germline CDR1 and CDR2: SGHRS and YFSETQ. The CDR3 is 15 amino acids.

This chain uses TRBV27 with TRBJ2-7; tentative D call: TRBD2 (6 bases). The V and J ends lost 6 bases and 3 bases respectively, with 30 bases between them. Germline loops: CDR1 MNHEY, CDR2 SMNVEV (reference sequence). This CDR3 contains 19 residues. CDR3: CASRHNGGLGLRSRYEQYF. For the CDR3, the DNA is TGTGCCAGCAGACATAACGGGGGACTCGGTCTTCGTTCTCGCTACGAGCAGTACTTC.

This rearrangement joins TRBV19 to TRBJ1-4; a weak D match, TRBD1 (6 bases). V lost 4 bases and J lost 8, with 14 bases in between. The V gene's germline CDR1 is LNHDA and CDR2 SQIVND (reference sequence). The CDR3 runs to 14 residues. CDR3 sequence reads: CASSTTGWEEKLFF. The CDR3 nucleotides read TGTGCCAGTAGTACGACAGGCTGGGAAGAAAAACTGTTTTTT.

CDR3 DNA sequence: TGTGCCAGCAGCCAAGACAGGACCGGGGAGCTGTTTTTT. Translation: CASSQDRTGELFF. The chain joins TRBV3-1 (or the pseudogene TRBV3-2) to TRBJ2-2, with no clear D. This CDR3 spans 13 amino acids. The V and J ends lost 0 bases and 5 bases respectively, with 4 bases between them. The germline CDR1 and CDR2 sequences are LGHDT and YNNKEL (reference sequence).

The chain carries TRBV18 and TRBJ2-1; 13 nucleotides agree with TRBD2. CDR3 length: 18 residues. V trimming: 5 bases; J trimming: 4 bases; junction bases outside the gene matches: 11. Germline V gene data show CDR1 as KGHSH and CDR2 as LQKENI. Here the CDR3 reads CASSTTSGRASGYNEQFF. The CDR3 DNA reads TGTGCCAGCTCAACCACTAGCGGGAGGGCCTCGGGGTACAATGAGCAGTTCTTC.

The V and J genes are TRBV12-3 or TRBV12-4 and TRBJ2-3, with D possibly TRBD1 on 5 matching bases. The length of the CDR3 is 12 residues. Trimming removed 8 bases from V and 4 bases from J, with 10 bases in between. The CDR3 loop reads CASGDSPDTQYF. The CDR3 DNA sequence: TGTGCCAGCGGTGACAGCCCAGATACGCAGTATTTT.

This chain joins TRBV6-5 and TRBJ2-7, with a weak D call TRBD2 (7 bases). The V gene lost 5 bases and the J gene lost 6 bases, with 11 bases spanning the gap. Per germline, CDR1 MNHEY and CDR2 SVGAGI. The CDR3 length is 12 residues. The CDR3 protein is CASSTGGGEQYF. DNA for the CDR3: TGTGCCAGCAGTACGGGGGGCGGCGAGCAGTACTTC.

The CDR3: CASSQDGQGNPGGLYNEQFF. CDR3 DNA sequence: TGCGCCAGCAGCCAAGACGGACAGGGAAACCCGGGCGGGCTCTACAATGAGCAGTTCTTC. This chain links TRBV4-1 with TRBJ2-1; 8 positions agree with TRBD1. Germline assignment: CDR1 MGHRA and CDR2 YSYEKL. Germline trimming cut 0 bases from V and 3 bases from J; bases unmatched to any gene: 16. CDR3 length: 20 residues.